The entry below describes one T cell receptor beta chain. With the read ending 3 residues before the CDR3 end, the germline J gene is used to fill in that end. Produced via immunoSEQ multiplex PCR; TCRdb's table is partial and in-frame only. In total, the table holds tens of thousands of clones. These data are taken from a study of T cells in women clearing cervical HPV infection. About the research overall: No precancer developed; the control's incident HPV16 infection cleared within 12 months.

From germline, CDR1 is DFQATT and CDR2 SNEGSKA (reference sequence). This CDR3 has 11 residues. Between the trimmed V and J ends, which lost 5 bases and 1 base, there was a span of 5 bases. The specimen was blood buffy coat. This rearrangement joins TRBV20-1 to TRBJ1-2; the D is unclear. This TCR was recovered from a woman between 18 and 75 years old with a cervical HPV16 infection that either progressed to CIN3+ or cleared (not recorded which). The covered CDR3 bases are TGCAGTGCTCCAAATAACTATGGC. This encodes CSAPNNYG. The entire CDR3 protein is CSAPNNYGYTF.